These T cell receptor beta chains were read from a single sample in a study of molecular identifiers for immune sequencing clone quantification. TCRdb re-called the PCR reads through MiXCR, storing one row per CDR3 protein. Of hundreds of thousands of distinct CDR3 sequences listed, roughly 25% are singletons. Sample: naive CD8+ T cells from blood, with Jurkat cell RNA spiked in. All receptors come from a human donor in good health. Some libraries in this study had Jurkat cell RNA spiked in. The conserved cysteine and the conserved F or W are not part of the CDR3 here. Each record gives: V gene, CDR3 protein.

v_gene: TRBV6-2/TRBV6-3; CDR3aa: ASSSLWENTEAF
v_gene: TRBV9; CDR3aa: ASSVVQGSNTEAF
v_gene: TRBV5-6; CDR3aa: ASSLYQGSEQY
v_gene: TRBV19; CDR3aa: ASSIVTGEPSGNTIY
v_gene: TRBV7-2; CDR3aa: VSSLEGYNEKLF
v_gene: TRBV12-3/TRBV12-4; CDR3aa: ASSPRVINYEQY
v_gene: TRBV27; CDR3aa: ASRLTYREEETQY
v_gene: TRBV4-3; CDR3aa: ASSQQRGGQPTDTQY
v_gene: TRBV29-1; CDR3aa: SGVGWGAKNIQY
v_gene: TRBV27; CDR3aa: ASSFGGYRETQY
v_gene: TRBV11-2; CDR3aa: ASSSTTRVVDEQF
v_gene: TRBV27; CDR3aa: ASSGSGRGTYNEQF